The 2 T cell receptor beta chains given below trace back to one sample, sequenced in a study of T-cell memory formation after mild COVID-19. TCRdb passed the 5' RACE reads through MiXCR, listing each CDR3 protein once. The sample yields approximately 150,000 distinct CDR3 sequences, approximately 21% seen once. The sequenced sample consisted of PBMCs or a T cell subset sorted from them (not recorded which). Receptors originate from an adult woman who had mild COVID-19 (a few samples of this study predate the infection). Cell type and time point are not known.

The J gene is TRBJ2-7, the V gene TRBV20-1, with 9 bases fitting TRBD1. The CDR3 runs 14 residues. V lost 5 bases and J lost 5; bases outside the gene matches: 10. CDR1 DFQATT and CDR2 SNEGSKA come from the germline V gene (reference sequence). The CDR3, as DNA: TGCAGTGCTCAGGGGGGACAGGGAGGGAACGAGCAGTACTTC. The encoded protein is CSAQGGQGGNEQYF.

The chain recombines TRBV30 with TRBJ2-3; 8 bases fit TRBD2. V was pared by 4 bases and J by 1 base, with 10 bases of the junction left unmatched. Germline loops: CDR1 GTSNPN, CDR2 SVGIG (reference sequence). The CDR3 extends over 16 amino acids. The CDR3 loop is CAWTRLARWGTDTQYF. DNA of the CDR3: TGTGCCTGGACCCGACTAGCGAGATGGGGCACAGATACGCAGTATTTT. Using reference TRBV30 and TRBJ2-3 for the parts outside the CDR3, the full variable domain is SQTIHQWPATLVQPVGSPLSLECTVEGTSNPNLYWYRQAAGRGLQLLFYSVGIGQISSEVPQNLSASRPQDRQFILSSKKLLLSDSGFYLCAWTRLARWGTDTQYFGPGTRLTVL.